This TCR beta chain was sequenced for a study of T cell clonality in common variable immunodeficiency. Heparinized whole blood, 5 to 8 ml, came from each donor. General observations from the study: Reportedly, TCR beta sequences from common variable immunodeficiency showed fewer deletions and N-nucleotide insertions.

Assay used: immunoSEQ multiplex PCR; TCRdb lists only in-frame clones, some missing. The sample includes under 40,000 clones, none of them occurring once. V was pared by 2 bases and J by 5 bases, with 9 bases of the junction left unmatched. The CDR3 consists of 18 residues. Germline assignment: CDR1 KGHSH and CDR2 LQKENI. This clone showed up many times. Its antigen is undetermined. Read sequence stops 3 residues before the CDR3 end, and the germline J gene provides the missing end. Sequenced material: peripheral blood mononuclear cells. The origin of this receptor is a human donor with common variable immunodeficiency. The J gene is TRBJ2-2, the V gene TRBV18; 12 bases are shared with TRBD2. This CDR3 is CASSPVRYGTSGTGELFF. The DNA read from the CDR3 is TGTGCCAGCTCACCAGTGAGGTACGGGACTAGCGGGACCGGGGAG.